This entry lists 24 T cell receptor beta chains sequenced from one sample in a study of T cells in Graves' hyperthyroidism and ophthalmopathy. Authors of the study amplified TCR beta CDR3 regions from RNA transcripts. HTBI primers were used for first-round RT-PCR of the TCR CDR3. From the multiplex PCR reads, TCRdb called clonotypes with MiXCR, one entry per CDR3 protein. The data hold 300,000 to 350,000 distinct CDR3 sequences, with about 15% observed a single time. The sequencing sample was made of blood. All receptors derive from a woman in her twenties or thirties with Graves' hyperthyroidism.

There are many counts of this clonotype. The V and J genes are TRBV6-2 or TRBV6-3 and TRBJ1-1, with D hard to call. The V and J ends lost 6 bases and 5 bases respectively, with 16 bases between them. Per germline, CDR1 MNHEY and CDR2 SVGEGT. The length of the CDR3 is 14 residues. The CDR3 loop is CASSYITAGTEAFF. CDR3 bases: TGTGCCAGCAGCTACATAACGGCGGGGACTGAAGCTTTCTTT.

As to this clonotype: A single base separates this from a much larger clone, so it may be a read error. V is TRBV13 and J is TRBJ2-7; 7 bases are a match to TRBD1. The CDR3 is made up of 12 amino acids. V dropped 7 bases and J dropped 5; count of bases not matched to a gene: 5. Germline V gene lookup returns CDR1 PRHDT and CDR2 FYEKMQ (reference sequence). CDR3 sequence (DNA): TGTGCCAGCACCGAAGGGGGCCACGAGCAGTACTTC. Its translation: CASTEGGHEQYF.

A few counts support this clonotype. V is TRBV28 and J is TRBJ2-5; D gene unclear. There are 13 residues in the CDR3. The germline gives CDR1 MDHEN, CDR2 SYDVKM. V dropped 5 bases and J dropped 7 bases, with 14 bases sitting between them. CDR3 DNA: TGTGCCAGCAGTACCGGATCCCGATGGACCCAGTACTTC. It encodes CASSTGSRWTQYF.

The chain employs TRBV28 and TRBJ1-5; 7 bases line up with TRBD1. J lost 9 bases, V lost 2 bases, and 10 bases had no gene match. CDR1 and CDR2 from the germline V gene are MDHEN and SYDVKM. This CDR3 is built from 15 residues. The CDR3 sequence: CASSLMTGTFAPQHF. CDR3 in DNA: TGTGCCAGCAGTTTAATGACAGGGACATTCGCGCCCCAGCATTTT.

This clonotype has ten or more counts. CDR3 sequence reads: CASSSGLAGTTDTQYF. CDR3 sequence (DNA): TGTGCCAGCAGTTCAGGACTAGCGGGAACCACAGATACGCAGTATTTT. The chain recombines TRBV11-2 with TRBJ2-3, with 12 bases fitting TRBD2. CDR3 length: 16 amino acids. V shed 6 bases, J shed 2 bases, and the junction held 6 bases outside the gene matches. Germline CDR1 is SGHAT and CDR2 is FQNNGV.

This clonotype was found a few times. This chain links TRBV2 with TRBJ2-7, with 9 bases aligning to TRBD1. CDR3 length: 14 residues. Germline trimming cut 8 bases from V and 5 bases from J; bases unmatched to any gene: 10. Germline V lookup: CDR1 SNHLY, CDR2 FYNNEI. CDR3 DNA: TGTGCCAGCCGGACCGGGACAGGGAACCACGAGCAGTACTTC. Translating gives CASRTGTGNHEQYF.

V gene TRBV7-3 combines with J gene TRBJ2-5; a possible D gene is TRBD2 (6 bases). The germline CDR1 and CDR2 sequences are SGHTA and FQGTGA. Trimming removed 5 bases from V and 1 base from J, with 17 bases in between. The CDR3 is 16 amino acids. CDR3 bases: TGTGCCAGCAGCGCCCCGGGGGATGAGGGCCAAGAGACCCAGTACTTC. It specifies CASSAPGDEGQETQYF.

The V call is TRBV6-5, the J call TRBJ1-2; no reliable D call. CDR1 and CDR2 (germline): MNHEY, SVGAGI. V was trimmed by 2 bases and J by 3 bases, leaving 19 bases between them. The CDR3 consists of 17 residues. CDR3 protein: CASSYRPTEPGDYGYTF. CDR3 DNA: TGTGCCAGCAGTTACCGTCCGACGGAGCCGGGTGACTATGGCTACACCTTC.

This chain joins TRBV5-1 and TRBJ1-2; D possibly corresponds to TRBD1 (6 bases). Germline V gene data show CDR1 as SGHRS and CDR2 as YFSETQ. This CDR3 is 15 amino acids long. V was pared by 0 bases and J by 2 bases, with 11 bases between. The CDR3 protein is CASSLVSGTNYGYTF. Written as DNA, the CDR3 is TGCGCCAGCAGCTTGGTTTCAGGGACAAACTATGGCTACACCTTC.

The rearrangement uses TRBV5-1 and TRBJ2-5, with TRBD2 matching 14 bases. In germline, CDR1 is SGHRS, CDR2 YFSETQ. This CDR3 has 18 residues. V lost 0 bases and J lost 4; bases outside the gene matches: 8. CDR3 protein: CASSLGLAGGPNLETQYF. DNA for the CDR3: TGCGCCAGCAGCTTGGGACTAGCGGGAGGGCCTAATCTAGAGACCCAGTACTTC.

This clonotype appeared many times. The genes are TRBV20-1 and TRBJ2-2; D is perhaps TRBD1 (6 bases). Germline CDR1 and CDR2: DFQATT and SNEGSKA (reference sequence). Trimming left V 4 bases short and J 3 bases short, with 12 bases between. This CDR3 is 14 amino acids long. The CDR3 DNA is TGCAGTGCTAAAACCGGGACATACACCGGGGAGCTGTTTTTT. This translates into CSAKTGTYTGELFF.

This CDR3 reads CSASRVSGNTIYF. In DNA form, the CDR3 reads TGCAGTGCTAGTCGAGTCTCTGGAAACACCATATATTTT. The chain employs TRBV20-1 and TRBJ1-3; no firm D call. V lost 3 bases and J lost 0, with 6 bases in between. The CDR3 covers 13 residues. Germline CDR1 is DFQATT and CDR2 is SNEGSKA (reference sequence).

The chain has TRBV5-1 and TRBJ2-1, with 10 positions matching TRBD2. The ends lost 4 bases at V and 7 bases at J; junction bases unmatched: 8. Germline CDR1 and CDR2: SGHRS and YFSETQ. The CDR3 runs to 15 residues. The CDR3 reads CASSPPGLATNEQFF. The CDR3 nucleotides read TGCGCCAGCAGCCCGCCGGGACTAGCGACGAATGAGCAGTTCTTC. The full variable domain, in which reference TRBV5-1 and TRBJ2-1 provide the parts outside the CDR3, is KAGVTQTPRYLIKTRGQQVTLSCSPISGHRSVSWYQQTPGQGLQFLFEYFSETQRNKGNFPGRFSGRQFSNSRSEMNVSTLELGDSALYLCASSPPGLATNEQFFGPGTRLTVL.

The chain is built from TRBV29-1 and TRBJ2-3; D perhaps matches TRBD2 (5 bases). Germline V gene data show CDR1 as SQVTM and CDR2 as ANQGSEA. The length of the CDR3 is 15 residues. V lost 4 bases and J 0 bases, leaving 14 bases between the germline ends. CDR3 coding DNA: TGCAGCGTTGTCCTCAGCGGATCTAGCACAGATACGCAGTATTTT. Encoded protein: CSVVLSGSSTDTQYF.

The V and J genes are TRBV7-3 and TRBJ2-2; D is ambiguous. CDR1 SGHTA and CDR2 FQGTGA come from the germline V gene. The CDR3 is 12 amino acids. Trimming took off 5 bases at V and 8 bases at J, with 9 bases between the two ends. The CDR3 DNA reads TGTGCCAGCAGCCTTTACAAAGGGGAGCTGTTTTTT. It yields the protein CASSLYKGELFF.

In this sample, this clonotype turned up many times. This chain joins TRBV6-5 and TRBJ2-5; 7 bases are a match to TRBD1. The germline V gene has CDR1 MNHEY and CDR2 SVGAGI. There are 17 residues in the CDR3. The J segment lost 11 bases and the V segment lost 0 bases, leaving 18 bases of the junction unmatched. The chain's CDR3 is CASSYSKPGTEQESQYF. As DNA, the CDR3 is TGTGCCAGCAGTTACTCGAAACCCGGGACAGAGCAAGAGAGTCAGTACTTC.

This clonotype was seen many times. For the CDR3, the DNA is TGCGCCAGCAGTGAGTCGAGCTTAGTATCCAATGAGCAGTTCTTC. Its protein product is CASSESSLVSNEQFF. The chain combines TRBV10-2 with TRBJ2-1; no firm D call. Germline-derived CDR1 and CDR2 are WSHSY and SAAADI. V lost 0 bases and J 6 bases, leaving 12 bases between the germline ends. This CDR3 comprises 15 residues.

This clonotype occurred many times. The chain joins TRBV7-9 to TRBJ1-1, with D uncertain. Trimming stripped 2 bases from V and 5 bases from J, with 9 bases between. CDR3 size: 13 residues. Germline CDR1 reads SEHNR; CDR2 reads FQNEAQ (reference sequence). The DNA of the CDR3 is TGTGCCAGCAGCTTACAGCAGACTACTGAAGCTTTCTTT. This translates into CASSLQQTTEAFF. Variable domain in full (rest from reference TRBV7-9 and TRBJ1-1): DTGVSQNPRHKITKRGQNVTFRCDPISEHNRLYWYRQTLGQGPEFLTYFQNEAQLEKSRLLSDRFSAERPKGSFSTLEIQRTEQGDSAMYLCASSLQQTTEAFFGQGTRLTVV.

This clonotype was detected many times. This chain connects TRBV12-3 or TRBV12-4 to TRBJ2-5; 7 positions match TRBD1. The CDR3 has 14 residues. The V gene end was trimmed by 6 bases and the J gene end by 1 base; junction bases not matched to a gene: 5. The CDR3, as DNA: TGTGCCAGCAGAAACAGGGGACGCCAAGAGACCCAGTACTTC. It specifies CASRNRGRQETQYF.

CDR3 bases: TGCAGTGCCGCGCGGGGGGTCCCCAGCGCCCACTACGAGCAGTACTTC. This translates into CSAARGVPSAHYEQYF. The chain couples TRBV20-1 to TRBJ2-7; 8 bases map to TRBD2. Germline CDR1 reads DFQATT; CDR2 reads SNEGSKA (reference sequence). The CDR3 is made up of 16 amino acids. Germline trimming cut 6 bases from V and 3 bases from J; bases unmatched to any gene: 16.

In its sample, this clonotype was seen many times. The gene calls are TRBV27 and TRBJ2-7, with a tentative D call TRBD2 (5 bases). CDR3 length equals 16 residues. Germline CDR1 and CDR2: MNHEY and SMNVEV (reference sequence). V was shortened by 2 bases and J by 6 bases, with 20 bases between the two germline ends. The CDR3 sequence: CASSLGSWNSGSEQYF. Here the CDR3 DNA reads TGTGCCAGCAGTTTAGGAAGTTGGAATTCGGGGAGCGAGCAGTACTTC.

This clonotype was observed many times. This rearrangement joins TRBV6-5 to TRBJ1-2; 8 bases are a match to TRBD1. The CDR3 extends over 16 amino acids. The V segment lost 2 bases and the J segment 6 bases; nucleotides outside the gene matches: 11. The germline V gene has CDR1 MNHEY and CDR2 SVGAGI. CDR3 amino acids: CASSYRGQGVSNGYTF. The CDR3 nucleotides are TGTGCCAGCAGTTACCGCGGACAGGGAGTTAGTAATGGCTACACCTTC.

This rearrangement joins TRBV10-1 to TRBJ2-1; D unresolved. This CDR3 contains 14 residues. Between the trimmed V and J ends, which lost 0 bases and 5 bases, there was a span of 8 bases. Germline assignment: CDR1 WNHNN and CDR2 SYGVQD (reference sequence). CDR3 in amino acids: CASSESTFDNEQFF. The CDR3 nucleotides are TGCGCCAGCAGTGAGTCCACCTTCGACAATGAGCAGTTCTTC.

This clonotype was counted only a few times. The CDR3: CASSLIDFSSGYNEKLFF. CDR3 in DNA: TGTGCCAGCAGCCTAATAGACTTTTCATCAGGTTATAATGAAAAACTGTTTTTT. The V and J genes are TRBV11-2 and TRBJ1-4; D not certain. Trimming took 5 bases from V and 4 from J, leaving 23 bases between them. From germline, CDR1 is SGHAT and CDR2 FQNNGV. The CDR3 extends over 18 amino acids.